This entry lists 25 T cell receptor beta chains sequenced from one sample in a study of blood T cell repertoires in COVID-19. The table came from immunoSEQ multiplex PCR; TCRdb's copy has only in-frame clones and leaves some out. In the table there are approximately 250,000 clones, roughly 84% of which are singletons. The specimen sequenced was peripheral blood. These receptor sequences come from a woman between 45 and 65 years old with acute or convalescent COVID-19.

This clone has more than one count but fewer than ten. The rearrangement uses TRBV12-3 or TRBV12-4 and TRBJ2-7; D is ambiguous. The CDR3 has 12 residues. V was pared by 5 bases and J by 0 bases, with 5 bases between. In DNA form, the CDR3 reads TGTGCCAGCAGTCCGAGCTCCTACGAGCAGTACTTC. This sequence encodes CASSPSSYEQYF.

The rearrangement links TRBV18 to TRBJ2-7, with D possibly matching TRBD1 (6 bases). Per the germline V gene, CDR1 is KGHSH and CDR2 is LQKENI. V was clipped by 5 bases and J by 3 bases, with 17 bases between them. This CDR3 is built from 15 residues. In DNA, the CDR3 is TGTGCCAGCTCAGGCGACAGGCCGAGGGGCTACGAGCAGTACTTC. Protein product: CASSGDRPRGYEQYF.

V is TRBV6-5 and J is TRBJ2-1, with TRBD2 matching 8 bases. This CDR3 region has 15 residues. Unmatched junction bases numbered 9, after V lost 6 bases and J lost 5 bases. The germline gives CDR1 MNHEY, CDR2 SVGAGI. Here the CDR3 reads CASRAGGQSHNEQFF. The DNA for the CDR3 is TGTGCCAGCAGGGCGGGGGGCCAAAGTCACAATGAGCAGTTCTTC.

This clone was observed a few times. The chain employs TRBV28 and TRBJ2-7, with D perhaps matching TRBD1 (8 bases). V was trimmed by 2 bases and J by 6 bases, leaving 14 bases between them. CDR1 and CDR2 (germline): MDHEN, SYDVKM. The CDR3 consists of 14 residues. The DNA for the CDR3 is TGTGCCAGCAGTTTAGGACAGGGAGGGTCCGAGCAGTACTTC. Translation: CASSLGQGGSEQYF.

The chain is built from TRBV20-1 and TRBJ2-1; 13 bases line up with TRBD2. V lost 3 bases and J lost 0; bases outside the gene matches: 8. The CDR3 sequence is 18 residues long. Germline assignment: CDR1 DFQATT and CDR2 SNEGSKA (reference sequence). CDR3 in DNA: TGCAGTGCTAGTACGACTAGCGGGAGGACGAGCTCCTACAATGAGCAGTTCTTC. Protein: CSASTTSGRTSSYNEQFF.

This clone has only a few counts. This CDR3 reads CASSLTRNEQFF. The CDR3 nucleotides are TGTGCCAGCAGTTTAACGAGGAATGAGCAGTTCTTC. V and J are TRBV28 and TRBJ2-1; D ambiguous. V was trimmed by 2 bases and J by 7 bases, leaving 6 bases between them. Germline loops: CDR1 MDHEN, CDR2 SYDVKM. The CDR3 sequence is 12 residues long.

This chain connects TRBV18 to TRBJ2-5; D not resolved. The CDR3 contains 13 residues. Looked up from germline, CDR1 is KGHSH and CDR2 is LQKENI. With 3 bases removed from V and 5 bases from J, the gap between germline ends came to 10 bases. CDR3 loop: CASSPPSRETQYF. The CDR3 DNA follows: TGTGCCAGCTCACCGCCCTCCAGGGAGACCCAGTACTTC.

The chain employs TRBV27 and TRBJ1-5; D may be TRBD1 (5 bases). CDR1 is MNHEY, CDR2 SMNVEV, per germline (reference sequence). This CDR3 is 15 amino acids long. Trimming took off 2 bases at V and 4 bases at J, with 12 bases between the two ends. The CDR3: CASSLRGRANQPQHF. CDR3 nucleotides: TGTGCCAGCAGTTTACGAGGCAGGGCAAATCAGCCCCAGCATTTT.

This rearrangement joins TRBV5-4 to TRBJ2-7, with D perhaps TRBD1 (7 bases). The V end was cut by 3 bases, the J end by 1 base, with 11 bases between. From germline, CDR1 is SGHNT and CDR2 YYREEE (reference sequence). This CDR3 contains 14 residues. The CDR3: CASSSAGQSYEQYF. The CDR3 coding sequence is TGTGCCAGCAGCTCGGCGGGACAGTCCTACGAGCAGTACTTC.

The rearrangement links TRBV10-3 to TRBJ1-5; D remains unclear. The CDR3 contains 12 residues. Germline assignment: CDR1 ENHRY and CDR2 SYGVKD. Trimming took 3 bases from V and 6 from J, leaving 6 bases between them. The CDR3 protein is CAISDSGQPQHF. The CDR3 DNA follows: TGTGCCATCAGTGACAGCGGTCAGCCCCAGCATTTT.

The chain joins TRBV7-6 to TRBJ2-5; 7 nucleotides agree with TRBD2. CDR3 length: 16 residues. V was clipped by 1 base and J by 2 bases; unmatched bases: 7. Germline loops: CDR1 SGHVS, CDR2 FNYEAQ. CDR3 nucleotide sequence: TGTGCCAGCAGCTTAGTGTTTGGGGGGGGGCAAGAGACCCAGTACTTC. It translates to CASSLVFGGGQETQYF.

This clone was seen only once. The rearrangement joins TRBV5-1 to TRBJ2-1; TRBD1 matches at 7 bases. This CDR3 is 15 amino acids long. Trimming at V came to 5 bases and at J to 4 bases, leaving 9 bases not matched to a gene. CDR1 is SGHRS and CDR2 is YFSETQ in the germline V gene. The CDR3 DNA is TGCGCCAGCAGAATACAGGGGCTCGGGTACAATGAGCAGTTCTTC. As protein: CASRIQGLGYNEQFF.

The V and J genes are TRBV20-1 and TRBJ1-3; 8 bases match TRBD1. From germline, CDR1 is DFQATT and CDR2 SNEGSKA (reference sequence). The CDR3 is 12 residues long. With 3 bases clipped from V and 8 bases from J, the junction kept 3 bases outside the gene matches. CDR3 sequence (DNA): TGCAGTGCTAGTTCCAGGGGGCACACCATATATTTT. Residues: CSASSRGHTIYF.

The rearrangement links TRBV3-1 (or the pseudogene TRBV3-2) to TRBJ2-1; perhaps TRBD2 as D (7 bases). Looked up from germline, CDR1 is LGHDT and CDR2 is YNNKEL (reference sequence). The V end lost 4 bases, the J end lost 6 bases, and 16 bases lay between the germline ends. There are 15 residues in the CDR3. CDR3 sequence: CASSPLGGGRNEQFF. Written as DNA, the CDR3 is TGTGCCAGCAGCCCCTTGGGGGGGGGCCGCAATGAGCAGTTCTTC.

This sequence joins TRBV7-6 and TRBJ2-1; tentative D call: TRBD2 (6 bases). The CDR3 is 14 residues long. Trimming shortened V by 7 bases and J by 7 bases, and 17 bases separated the two germline ends. CDR1 SGHVS and CDR2 FNYEAQ come from the germline V gene. The CDR3 spells CASNRLGTENEQFF. CDR3 coding DNA: TGTGCCAGCAATCGACTAGGGACGGAGAATGAGCAGTTCTTC.

V and J are TRBV7-9 and TRBJ2-3; D is unclear. This CDR3 contains 14 residues. Germline lookup yields CDR1 SEHNR and CDR2 FQNEAQ (reference sequence). The V end was cut by 1 base, the J end by 4 bases, with 9 bases between. CDR3 in amino acids: CASSLDSWPDTQYF. The CDR3 nucleotides read TGTGCCAGCAGCTTAGATTCGTGGCCAGATACGCAGTATTTT.

The chain combines TRBV4-2 with TRBJ1-5; D not certain. The germline V gene encodes CDR1 LGHNA and CDR2 YNFKEQ. The length of the CDR3 is 13 residues. Trimming left V 0 bases short and J 7 bases short, with 7 bases between. The CDR3, as DNA: TGTGCCAGCAGCCAAGAACCAGGCCAGCCCCAGCATTTT. The encoded protein is CASSQEPGQPQHF.

The V gene is TRBV7-9, the J gene TRBJ2-4; 7 bases agree with TRBD1. From germline, CDR1 is SEHNR and CDR2 FQNEAQ (reference sequence). The CDR3 consists of 16 residues. V shed 0 bases and J 1 base; nucleotides not matched to a gene: 3. CDR3 residues: CASSLATGAAKNIQYF. CDR3 nucleotides: TGTGCCAGCAGCTTAGCAACAGGGGCCGCCAAAAACATTCAGTACTTC.

The rearrangement joins TRBV2 to TRBJ2-5, with TRBD2 as a possible D gene (5 bases). From germline, CDR1 is SNHLY and CDR2 FYNNEI. Deletions cut 0 bases from V and 7 bases from J, with 9 bases between. This CDR3 is built from 13 residues. CDR3 loop: CASSEALRGTQYF. DNA for the CDR3: TGTGCCAGCAGTGAAGCGCTCCGGGGGACCCAGTACTTC.

The V call is TRBV27, the J call TRBJ2-7; 7 bases map to TRBD1. The CDR3 totals 16 residues. Trimming removed 6 bases from V and 2 bases from J; junction bases left unmatched: 13. The germline V gene encodes CDR1 MNHEY and CDR2 SMNVEV (reference sequence). The CDR3 DNA reads as TGTGCCAGCAGCCCGACACCGGGACAGCTTACCTACGAGCAGTACTTC. Protein product: CASSPTPGQLTYEQYF.

This clone came up a few times. J is TRBJ1-1 and V is TRBV5-1; 7 bases match TRBD1. Germline V gene lookup returns CDR1 SGHRS and CDR2 YFSETQ. With V trimmed by 1 base and J by 0 bases, 15 bases remained unmatched. The CDR3 spans 19 residues. The CDR3 is CASSLSGTDSTFMNTEAFF. In DNA, the CDR3 is TGCGCCAGCAGCTTGAGTGGGACAGATTCGACTTTTATGAACACTGAAGCTTTCTTT.

This clone was detected once. The rearrangement joins TRBV6-1 to TRBJ1-1; 8 bases are a match to TRBD1. The CDR3 runs 15 residues. Germline-derived CDR1 and CDR2 are MNHNS and SASEGT. Germline trimming cut 1 base from V and 3 bases from J; bases unmatched to any gene: 4. In DNA, the CDR3 is TGTGCCAGCAGTGAAGTAACAGGGGGGGACACTGAAGCTTTCTTT. This translates into CASSEVTGGDTEAFF.

The gene calls are TRBV6-2 or TRBV6-3 and TRBJ1-5; 9 bases align to TRBD1. Germline V gene sequence: CDR1 MNHEY, CDR2 SVGEGT. With V trimmed by 1 base and J by 4 bases, 2 bases remained unmatched. This CDR3 is 15 amino acids long. Here the CDR3 reads CASSYLGQGNQPQHF. As DNA, the CDR3 is TGTGCCAGCAGTTACTTAGGACAGGGGAATCAGCCCCAGCATTTT.

The chain joins TRBV4-3 to TRBJ1-5; D possibly corresponds to TRBD1 (6 bases). The germline V gene has CDR1 LGHNA and CDR2 YSLEER. The CDR3 totals 16 residues. V was clipped by 4 bases and J by 6 bases, with 19 bases between them. CDR3 in amino acids: CASSPGASGGVQPQHF. In DNA, the CDR3 is TGCGCCAGCAGCCCAGGGGCCTCCGGGGGGGTTCAGCCCCAGCATTTT.

V usage is TRBV18 and J usage is TRBJ2-2; D perhaps matches TRBD2 (6 bases). Looked up from germline, CDR1 is KGHSH and CDR2 is LQKENI. This CDR3 region has 16 residues. V lost 2 bases to trimming and J lost 0 bases, with 10 bases between them. CDR3 bases: TGTGCCAGCTCACCATCGGGGGAAGCGAACACCGGGGAGCTGTTTTTT. Translation: CASSPSGEANTGELFF. The full variable domain, completed using reference TRBV18 and TRBJ2-2, is NAGVMQNPRHLVRRRGQEARLRCSPMKGHSHVYWYRQLPEEGLKFMVYLQKENIIDESGMPKERFSAEFPKEGPSILRIQQVVRGDSAAYFCASSPSGEANTGELFFGEGSRLTVL.